Below are 10 T cell receptor beta chains sequenced from a single sample in a study of blood T cell repertoires in COVID-19. The method was immunoSEQ multiplex PCR; TCRdb's version includes in-frame clones alone and lacks a portion of them. The sample holds around 300,000 clones, 70% to 90% seen once. The specimen sequenced was peripheral blood. The source is a woman aged 70-85 years with acute or convalescent COVID-19.

This rearrangement joins TRBV7-2 to TRBJ2-1; D might be TRBD1 (6 bases). The CDR3 runs to 15 residues. Deletions cut 3 bases from V and 4 bases from J, with 13 bases between. In germline, CDR1 is SGHTA, CDR2 FQGNSA. The CDR3 spells CASSFQTGRYNEQFF. As DNA, the CDR3 is TGTGCCAGCAGCTTCCAGACAGGACGGTACAATGAGCAGTTCTTC. The whole variable domain, remainder taken from reference TRBV7-2 and TRBJ2-1, is GAGVSQSPSNKVTEKGKDVELRCDPISGHTALYWYRQSLGQGLEFLIYFQGNSAPDKSGLPSDRFSAERTGGSVSTLTIQRTQQEDSAVYLCASSFQTGRYNEQFFGPGTRLTVL.

The rearrangement uses TRBV19 and TRBJ1-5; no definite D call. Deletions cut 3 bases from V and 3 bases from J, with 6 bases between. Germline lookup yields CDR1 LNHDA and CDR2 SQIVND (reference sequence). The CDR3 contains 13 residues. The CDR3 here is CASSIRYNQPQHF. The CDR3 nucleotides read TGTGCCAGTAGTATTCGCTACAATCAGCCCCAGCATTTT.

This chain uses TRBV30 with TRBJ1-1; D possibly corresponds to TRBD1 (6 bases). This CDR3 contains 15 residues. V lost 5 bases and J lost 0, with 16 bases in between. Per germline, CDR1 GTSNPN and CDR2 SVGIG (reference sequence). CDR3 DNA: TGTGCCTGGGTAGGTGGCAGGGGCGTGAACACTGAAGCTTTCTTT. This codes for CAWVGGRGVNTEAFF.

As for this clone: The sample has other DNA sequences that encode this CDR3 too. This rearrangement joins TRBV29-1 to TRBJ2-3; TRBD1 matches at 7 bases. The germline V gene encodes CDR1 SQVTM and CDR2 ANQGSEA. This CDR3 comprises 12 residues. The V gene end was trimmed by 6 bases and the J gene end by 2 bases; junction bases not matched to a gene: 2. This CDR3 is CSVGQLTDTQYF. CDR3 DNA sequence: TGCAGCGTGGGACAGCTCACAGATACGCAGTATTTT.

This clone turned up a few times. This chain connects TRBV5-6 to TRBJ1-2, with 8 bases aligning to TRBD1. V lost 4 bases, J lost 8 bases, and 10 bases stayed unmatched. The V gene's germline CDR1 is SGHDT and CDR2 YYEEEE. CDR3 length: 14 residues. The CDR3 reads CASSTRDRTQGYTF. For the CDR3, the DNA is TGTGCCAGCAGCACCAGGGACAGGACTCAAGGCTACACCTTC.

The sample holds one count of this clone. The chain employs TRBV3-1 (or the pseudogene TRBV3-2) and TRBJ1-5; 11 bases map to TRBD1. Per the germline V gene, CDR1 is LGHDT and CDR2 is YNNKEL (reference sequence). The V segment lost 1 base and the J segment 5 bases; nucleotides outside the gene matches: 7. There are 17 residues in the CDR3. The CDR3 nucleotides are TGTGCCAGCAGCCAAGCGGGACAGGGGGTCCGGCATCAGCCCCAGCATTTT. Protein product: CASSQAGQGVRHQPQHF.

This clone was observed a few times. This chain uses TRBV6-5 with TRBJ1-5; 7 nucleotides align to TRBD1. Germline V gene data show CDR1 as MNHEY and CDR2 as SVGAGI. The CDR3 covers 14 residues. With V trimmed by 8 bases and J by 6 bases, 10 bases remained unmatched. Written as DNA, the CDR3 is TGTGCCAGCGAAACCCTCCAGGGGGGTCAGCCCCAGCATTTT. It specifies CASETLQGGQPQHF.

The V gene is TRBV2, the J gene TRBJ2-5; TRBD2 might be the D (5 bases). The germline gives CDR1 SNHLY, CDR2 FYNNEI. This CDR3 comprises 12 residues. The germline V and J ends were trimmed by 5 bases and 3 bases, with 7 bases remaining between them. DNA for the CDR3: TGTGCCAGCAGTACTAGGGAAGAGACCCAGTACTTC. Protein: CASSTREETQYF.

The rearrangement joins TRBV30 to TRBJ1-2; D unresolved. Trimming cost V 4 bases and J 1 base, with 4 bases left between them. In germline, CDR1 is GTSNPN, CDR2 SVGIG (reference sequence). The CDR3 has 11 residues. For the CDR3, the DNA is TGTGCCTGGAATCTTAACTATGGCTACACCTTC. This encodes CAWNLNYGYTF. Supplemented by reference TRBV30 and TRBJ1-2, the full variable domain reads SQTIHQWPATLVQPVGSPLSLECTVEGTSNPNLYWYRQAAGRGLQLLFYSVGIGQISSEVPQNLSASRPQDRQFILSSKKLLLSDSGFYLCAWNLNYGYTFGSGTRLTVV.

This clone was detected a few times. The DNA for the CDR3 is TGTGCCAGTAGTACCTCCGGGAGCTGGGGCACAGATACGCAGTATTTT. The encoded protein is CASSTSGSWGTDTQYF. The V gene is TRBV19, the J gene TRBJ2-3; possible D gene TRBD2, 6 bases. Trimming shortened V by 4 bases and J by 1 base, and 15 bases separated the two germline ends. Germline V gene lookup returns CDR1 LNHDA and CDR2 SQIVND (reference sequence). This CDR3 region has 16 residues.